These 20 T cell receptor beta chains originate from one sample sequenced in a study of cytomegalovirus exposure and HLA in healthy donors. In the PCR, 60 Vbeta and 13 Jbeta primers were used. Some clones are missing from TCRdb's copy, which holds only in-frame ones; the method was immunoSEQ multiplex PCR. The sample lists 150,000 to 200,000 clones, 77% occurring once. Sequencing input: PBMCs. The origin of the receptors is a man in his fifties or sixties in good health and CMV-seropositive.

CDR3 region: CASSTTSRETQYF. The DNA of the CDR3 is TGTGCCAGCAGTACGACTTCTCGAGAGACCCAGTACTTC. The V gene is TRBV2, the J gene TRBJ2-5; no firm D call. Trimming removed 5 bases at V and 4 bases at J, with 11 bases between. Per germline, CDR1 SNHLY and CDR2 FYNNEI. The CDR3 totals 13 residues.

The chain couples TRBV9 to TRBJ2-5; 14 positions agree with TRBD2. Unmatched junction bases numbered 7, after V lost 3 bases and J lost 0 bases. The CDR3 extends over 18 amino acids. Germline V gene data show CDR1 as SGDLS and CDR2 as YYNGEE. The CDR3 nucleotides are TGTGCCAGCAGCGAAGGACTAGCGGGGGGCGGGGACCAAGAGACCCAGTACTTC. Its protein product is CASSEGLAGGGDQETQYF.

This clone was seen only once. The V and J genes are TRBV4-3 and TRBJ2-1; D is unresolved. Germline values: CDR1 LGHNA, CDR2 YSLEER. V was cut by 0 bases and J by 0 bases, with 15 bases left in between. This CDR3 contains 18 residues. CDR3 sequence: CASSQDRGPLSSYNEQFF. In DNA, the CDR3 is TGCGCCAGCAGCCAAGATCGAGGTCCGCTCAGCTCCTACAATGAGCAGTTCTTC.

The V and J genes are TRBV4-2 and TRBJ1-6, with 9 bases lining up with TRBD1. This CDR3 has 18 amino acids. The germline V gene has CDR1 LGHNA and CDR2 YNFKEQ. The V and J ends lost 0 bases and 5 bases, in that order; junction bases with no gene match: 8. The DNA for the CDR3 is TGTGCCAGCAGCCAAGATAGGGACAGGGCGAGGAATAATTCACCCCTCCACTTT. Amino acids: CASSQDRDRARNNSPLHF.

The chain recombines TRBV2 with TRBJ2-1, with TRBD1 matching over 7 bases. The length of the CDR3 is 13 residues. Germline V gene lookup returns CDR1 SNHLY and CDR2 FYNNEI. After removal of 11 bases from V and 7 bases from J, the junction contained 11 bases not matched to a gene. Here the CDR3 reads CAVSRDSFNEQFF. DNA of the CDR3: TGTGCCGTAAGCCGGGACAGCTTTAATGAGCAGTTCTTC.

This clone was recorded only once. The genes are TRBV5-1 and TRBJ1-1; D is undetermined. The V end was cut by 4 bases, the J end by 0 bases, with 16 bases between. The CDR3 consists of 16 residues. Per germline, CDR1 SGHRS and CDR2 YFSETQ. CDR3 in DNA: TGCGCCAGCAGCACAGATCTGGTGGCCCTGAACACTGAAGCTTTCTTT. Protein: CASSTDLVALNTEAFF.

V is TRBV11-2 and J is TRBJ2-3; D gene ambiguous. The CDR3 covers 16 residues. CDR1 is SGHAT, CDR2 FQNNGV, per germline. Trimming removed 1 base from V and 1 base from J, with 12 bases in between. The CDR3 reads CASSLAEGRGTDTQYF. CDR3 bases: TGTGCCAGCAGCTTAGCGGAAGGTCGGGGCACAGATACGCAGTATTTT.

The rearrangement uses TRBV5-6 and TRBJ1-5; D not resolved. CDR3 length: 14 amino acids. CDR1 is SGHDT, CDR2 YYEEEE, per germline. Trimming removed 4 bases at V and 3 bases at J, with 11 bases between. CDR3 nucleotide sequence: TGTGCCAGCAGCCATAGTTTTGACAATCAGCCCCAGCATTTT. Translating it yields CASSHSFDNQPQHF.

The J gene is TRBJ1-1, the V gene TRBV13; D perhaps matches TRBD1 (6 bases). V was trimmed by 4 bases and J by 7 bases, leaving 10 bases between them. CDR3 length: 12 amino acids. The germline CDR1 and CDR2 sequences are PRHDT and FYEKMQ (reference sequence). CDR3 loop: CASSSDRNEAFF. The CDR3 DNA follows: TGTGCCAGCAGCTCGGACAGAAATGAAGCTTTCTTT.

The genes are TRBV11-2 and TRBJ1-2; no clear D. Trimming removed 2 bases from V and 4 bases from J, with 20 bases in between. The CDR3 has 17 residues. CDR1 and CDR2 (germline): SGHAT, FQNNGV. The CDR3 DNA reads TGTGCCAGCAGCTTACCCGGTCGGAGTTATTCGATCTATGGCTACACCTTC. It specifies CASSLPGRSYSIYGYTF.

The CDR3 protein is CASSPPGAVHEQYF. The CDR3, as DNA: TGTGCCAGCTCACCACCAGGGGCCGTACACGAGCAGTACTTC. The gene calls are TRBV18 and TRBJ2-7; possibly TRBD1 for D (5 bases). V lost 0 bases, J lost 5 bases, and 11 bases lay in between. The CDR3 has 14 residues. The V gene's germline CDR1 is KGHSH and CDR2 LQKENI.

The rearrangement links TRBV4-2 to TRBJ2-1, with 8 bases lining up with TRBD2. CDR1 is LGHNA and CDR2 is YNFKEQ in the germline V gene. The trim removed 5 bases at V and 4 bases at J, leaving 10 bases unmatched. This CDR3 spans 16 amino acids. CDR3 in DNA: TGTGCCAGCAGCACCTACGGGGGGGCCACTTACAATGAGCAGTTCTTC. It is translated as CASSTYGGATYNEQFF.

This clone was found a few times. CDR3 loop: CASSKSGGASRPEQYF. For the CDR3, the DNA is TGTGCCAGTAGTAAGAGCGGGGGGGCCTCACGGCCCGAGCAGTACTTC. The chain joins TRBV19 to TRBJ2-7, with 10 bases fitting TRBD2. Per the germline V gene, CDR1 is LNHDA and CDR2 is SQIVND (reference sequence). Trimming cost V 4 bases and J 6 bases; bases outside gene matches: 12. The CDR3 is 16 amino acids.

CDR3 amino acids: CASSLFLARDYGYTF. The CDR3 bases are TGCGCCAGCAGCTTATTTTTGGCCAGGGACTATGGCTACACCTTC. The chain is built from TRBV5-1 and TRBJ1-2; maybe TRBD1 (5 bases). The V and J ends lost 2 bases and 3 bases respectively, with 14 bases between them. The CDR3 loop spans 15 amino acids. The V gene's germline CDR1 is SGHRS and CDR2 YFSETQ.

The rearrangement links TRBV4-3 to TRBJ1-3; the D gene is possibly TRBD1 (5 bases). The germline gives CDR1 LGHNA, CDR2 YSLEER. V was shortened by 3 bases and J by 3 bases, with 12 bases between the two germline ends. There are 15 residues in the CDR3. CDR3 in amino acids: CASSHGRGSGNTIYF. The CDR3 DNA reads TGCGCCAGCAGCCACGGTAGGGGTAGTGGAAACACCATATATTTT.

This clone was counted a few times. The chain employs TRBV28 and TRBJ2-4; the match to TRBD1 covers 7 bases. CDR3 size: 15 residues. V lost 6 bases and J lost 7; bases outside the gene matches: 12. CDR1 MDHEN and CDR2 SYDVKM come from the germline V gene. Written as DNA, the CDR3 is TGTGCCAGCAGAGACGACAGGGAGAGTTGGAACATTCAGTACTTC. Encoded protein: CASRDDRESWNIQYF. Supplemented by reference TRBV28 and TRBJ2-4, the full variable domain reads DVKVTQSSRYLVKRTGEKVFLECVQDMDHENMFWYRQDPGLGLRLIYFSYDVKMKEKGDIPEGYSVSREKKERFSLILESASTNQTSMYLCASRDDRESWNIQYFGAGTRLSVL.

V and J are TRBV9 and TRBJ2-5; D unresolved. The CDR3 sequence is 15 residues long. Germline lookup yields CDR1 SGDLS and CDR2 YYNGEE. Between the trimmed V and J ends, which lost 0 bases and 5 bases, there was a span of 14 bases. CDR3 sequence: CASSVVGSQVETQYF. CDR3 DNA sequence: TGTGCCAGCAGCGTAGTGGGCTCCCAGGTCGAGACCCAGTACTTC. Based on the CDR3 plus reference TRBV9 and TRBJ2-5, the full variable domain is DSGVTQTPKHLITATGQRVTLRCSPRSGDLSVYWYQQSLDQGLQFLIQYYNGEERAKGNILERFSAQQFPDLHSELNLSSLELGDSALYFCASSVVGSQVETQYFGPGTRLLVL.

The chain employs TRBV10-3 and TRBJ2-1; TRBD2 agrees at 16 bases. This CDR3 comprises 16 residues. V was pared by 7 bases and J by 8 bases, with 8 bases of the junction left unmatched. CDR1 ENHRY and CDR2 SYGVKD come from the germline V gene. The CDR3 sequence: CAITPGTSGGVDEQFF. The CDR3 DNA is TGTGCCATCACCCCCGGGACTAGCGGGGGGGTCGATGAGCAGTTCTTC.

The chain employs TRBV30 and TRBJ1-5; D remains unclear. The CDR3 covers 13 residues. Trimming took off 1 base at V and 6 bases at J, with 10 bases between the two ends. Germline lookup yields CDR1 GTSNPN and CDR2 SVGIG (reference sequence). The chain's CDR3 is CAWSGVGGQPQHF. CDR3 bases: TGTGCCTGGAGTGGAGTAGGCGGTCAGCCCCAGCATTTT.

The gene calls are TRBV15 and TRBJ1-1; possible D gene TRBD1, 6 bases. Germline assignment: CDR1 LNHNV and CDR2 YYDKDF (reference sequence). Trimming took off 5 bases at V and 4 bases at J, with 17 bases between the two ends. This CDR3 spans 15 amino acids. The CDR3 bases are TGTGCCACCAGCGGCCTCAGGGGAGGGAGCACTGAAGCTTTCTTT. Translation gives CATSGLRGGSTEAFF.